This T cell receptor beta chain comes out of a study of blood T cells in healthy people across ages. Healthy Caucasians from Russia aged about 6 to 90 served as donors. Isolation of PBMCs gave at least 7 million cells per sample. Study observations and caveats: Naive T cell percentage and TCR beta diversity correlated strongly.

In the case of this clonotype: The antigen is undetermined.

The authors ran a second PCR of roughly 6 to 12 cycles using a sample-barcoded 5' primer and a J-beta primer mix. A template-switch adaptor that had 12 random nucleotides put a tag on each cDNA molecule. TCRdb independently ran MiXCR on the 5' RACE reads; one entry per CDR3 protein. The profile shows 890,000 or so distinct CDR3 sequences, 55% to 65% of them singletons. The germline V gene has CDR1 KGHSH and CDR2 LQKENI. CDR3 length: 14 residues. The germline V and J ends were trimmed by 6 bases and 5 bases, with 14 bases remaining between them. The source material was blood. The receptor was isolated from a young man in good health. The V call is TRBV18, the J call TRBJ1-5; D perhaps matches TRBD1 (5 bases). The CDR3 coding sequence is TGTGCCAGCTCCCTCGGGGGGATCGATCAGCCCCAGCATTTT. Translated: CASSLGGIDQPQHF. The whole variable domain, remainder taken from reference TRBV18 and TRBJ1-5, is NAGVMQNPRHLVRRRGQEARLRCSPMKGHSHVYWYRQLPEEGLKFMVYLQKENIIDESGMPKERFSAEFPKEGPSILRIQQVVRGDSAAYFCASSLGGIDQPQHFGDGTRLSIL.